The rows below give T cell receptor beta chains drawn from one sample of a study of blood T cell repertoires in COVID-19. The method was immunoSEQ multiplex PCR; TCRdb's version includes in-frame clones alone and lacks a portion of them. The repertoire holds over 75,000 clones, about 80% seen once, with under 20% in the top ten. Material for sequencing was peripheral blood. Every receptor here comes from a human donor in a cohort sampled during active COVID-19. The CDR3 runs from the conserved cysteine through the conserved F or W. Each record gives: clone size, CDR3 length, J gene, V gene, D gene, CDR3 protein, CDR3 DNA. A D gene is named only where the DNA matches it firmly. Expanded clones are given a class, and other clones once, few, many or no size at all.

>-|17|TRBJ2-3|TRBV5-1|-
CASSLGSGGFATDTQYF
TGCGCCAGCAGCTTGGGGAGTGGTGGGTTTGCCACAGATACGCAGTATTTT
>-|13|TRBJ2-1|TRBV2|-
CASSISRGNEQFF
TGTGCCAGCAGTATTAGCAGAGGTAATGAGCAGTTCTTC
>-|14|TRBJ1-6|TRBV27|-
CASTLRGLNSPLHF
TGTGCCAGCACCCTTCGGGGACTAAATTCACCCCTCCACTTT
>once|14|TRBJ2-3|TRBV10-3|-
CAIRGSGSTDTQYF
TGTGCCATCAGGGGTAGCGGCAGCACAGATACGCAGTATTTT
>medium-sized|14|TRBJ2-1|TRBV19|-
CASSPRGSDDEQFF
TGTGCCAGTAGCCCGAGAGGTTCTGATGATGAGCAGTTCTTC
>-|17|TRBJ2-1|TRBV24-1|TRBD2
CATSDPPGTSGSGEQFF
TGTGCCACCAGTGACCCTCCCGGGACTAGCGGGAGTGGTGAGCAGTTCTTC
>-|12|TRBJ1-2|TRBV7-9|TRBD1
CASSLGQEGYTF
TGTGCCAGCAGCCTTGGACAGGAGGGCTACACCTTC
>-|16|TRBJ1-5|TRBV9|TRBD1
CASSVEKDRGRRPQHF
TGTGCCAGCAGCGTAGAGAAGGACAGGGGGCGTCGGCCCCAGCATTTT
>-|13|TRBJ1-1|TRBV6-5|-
CASNRGGFTEAFF
TGTGCCAGCAACCGAGGAGGATTCACTGAAGCTTTCTTT
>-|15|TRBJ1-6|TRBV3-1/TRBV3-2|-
CASSQQGTRNSPLHF
TGTGCCAGCAGCCAACAGGGCACGAGGAATTCACCCCTCCACTTT
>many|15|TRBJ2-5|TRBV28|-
CASSTHGGHQETQYF
TGTGCCAGCAGTACCCACGGGGGGCACCAAGAGACCCAGTACTTC
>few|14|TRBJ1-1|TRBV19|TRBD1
CASRTDRESTEAFF
TGTGCCAGTAGAACCGACAGGGAAAGCACTGAAGCTTTCTTT
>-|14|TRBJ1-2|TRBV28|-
CASIESGTNYGYTF
TGTGCCAGCATTGAATCAGGGACTAACTATGGCTACACCTTC
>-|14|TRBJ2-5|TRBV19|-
CASRGGQLQETQYF
TGTGCCAGTAGGGGGGGACAGCTCCAAGAGACCCAGTACTTC
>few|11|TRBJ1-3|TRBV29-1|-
CSVRVGNTIYF
TGCAGCGTTCGTGTGGGAAACACCATATATTTT
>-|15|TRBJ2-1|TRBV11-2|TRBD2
CASSPGLAVGNEQFF
TGTGCCAGCAGCCCGGGACTAGCCGTGGGCAATGAGCAGTTCTTC
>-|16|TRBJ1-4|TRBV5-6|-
CASSLDGNLQVEKLFF
TGTGCCAGCAGCCTGGACGGGAACTTGCAGGTAGAAAAACTGTTTTTT
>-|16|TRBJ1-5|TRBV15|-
CATSRDRVYSNQPQHF
TGTGCCACCAGCAGAGATAGAGTTTATAGCAATCAGCCCCAGCATTTT
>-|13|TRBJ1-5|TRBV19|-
CASNDRPNQPQHF
TGTGCCAGCAATGACAGGCCAAATCAGCCCCAGCATTTT
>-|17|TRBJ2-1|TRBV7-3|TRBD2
CASSLTSGASSYNEQFF
TGTGCCAGCAGCTTAACTAGCGGGGCGAGCTCCTACAATGAGCAGTTCTTC
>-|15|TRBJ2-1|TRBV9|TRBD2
CASSLGLGVNNEQFF
TGTGCCAGCAGCCTCGGACTAGGGGTAAACAATGAGCAGTTCTTC
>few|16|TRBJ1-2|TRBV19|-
CASRGMAGTRMYGYTF
TGTGCCAGTAGGGGGATGGCCGGGACACGGATGTATGGCTACACCTTC
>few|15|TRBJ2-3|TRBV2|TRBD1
CASRARTGVRDTQYF
TGTGCCAGCAGGGCTCGAACAGGGGTTCGTGATACGCAGTATTTT
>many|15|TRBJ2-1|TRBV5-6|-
CASSFLVTGTNEQFF
TGTGCCAGCAGCTTTTTGGTGACAGGCACCAATGAGCAGTTCTTC
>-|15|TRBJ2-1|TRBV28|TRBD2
CASSLAGTTYNEQFF
TGTGCCAGCAGTCTAGCGGGGACTACCTACAATGAGCAGTTCTTC
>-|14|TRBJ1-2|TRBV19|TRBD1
CASRSRQGPYGYTF
TGTGCCAGTAGGTCACGACAGGGTCCCTATGGCTACACCTTC
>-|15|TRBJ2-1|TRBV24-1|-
CATSLGGSPYNEQFF
TGTGCCACCAGTTTGGGTGGGAGTCCCTACAATGAGCAGTTCTTC
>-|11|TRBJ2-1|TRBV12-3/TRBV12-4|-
CASSSYHIQFF
TGTGCCAGCAGTTCGTACCACATCCAGTTCTTC
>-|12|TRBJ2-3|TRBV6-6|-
CASNRATDTQYF
TGTGCCAGCAACAGGGCCACAGATACGCAGTATTTT
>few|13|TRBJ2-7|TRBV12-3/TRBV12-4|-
CASSLRQSGEQYF
TGTGCCAGCAGTTTACGACAGTCGGGCGAGCAGTACTTC
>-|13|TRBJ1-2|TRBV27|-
CASSFTGRYGYTF
TGTGCCAGCAGTTTTACTGGTCGCTATGGCTACACCTTC
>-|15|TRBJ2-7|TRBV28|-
CASLNPVQGNHEQYF
TGTGCCAGCCTCAACCCAGTACAGGGTAACCACGAGCAGTACTTC
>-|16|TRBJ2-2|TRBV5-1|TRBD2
CASSPMTSANTGELFF
TGCGCCAGCAGCCCAATGACTAGCGCGAACACCGGGGAGCTGTTTTTT
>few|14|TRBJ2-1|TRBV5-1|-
CASSGGDDYNEQFF
TGCGCCAGCAGTGGCGGGGACGACTACAATGAGCAGTTCTTC
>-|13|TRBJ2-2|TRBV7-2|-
CASMDFYTGELFF
TGTGCCAGCATGGACTTCTACACCGGGGAGCTGTTTTTT
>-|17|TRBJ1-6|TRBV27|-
CASSLSQGMRKVSPLHF
TGTGCCAGCAGTTTATCCCAGGGGATGCGGAAAGTTTCACCCCTCCACTTT
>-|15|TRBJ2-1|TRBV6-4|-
CASSASESSYNEQFF
TGTGCCAGCAGTGCTTCCGAGAGCTCCTACAATGAGCAGTTCTTC
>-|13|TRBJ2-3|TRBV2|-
CASSQSPQGTQYF
TGTGCCAGCAGTCAGAGTCCACAGGGTACGCAGTATTTT
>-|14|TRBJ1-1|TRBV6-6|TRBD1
CASSLPGGNTEAFF
TGTGCCAGCAGTCTTCCAGGGGGTAACACTGAAGCTTTCTTT
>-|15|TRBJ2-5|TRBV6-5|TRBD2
CASRATSGSKETQYF
TGTGCCAGCAGGGCGACTAGCGGGAGCAAAGAGACCCAGTACTTC